A single sample is the source of the 20 T cell receptor beta chains below, sequenced in a study of technical replicates of blood from a handful of donors. Sequencing was performed with immunoSEQ multiplex PCR; in TCRdb, only in-frame clones are kept and a portion is missing. The table includes 91,000 or so clones, about 95% detected once. The sequencing input was T cells isolated from PBMCs. The receptors here all came from a human donor in good health.

J is TRBJ2-7 and V is TRBV25-1, with a tentative D call TRBD1 (5 bases). The germline CDR1 and CDR2 sequences are MGHDK and SYGVNS. The V end lost 5 bases, the J end lost 4 bases, and 12 bases lay between the germline ends. CDR3 length: 13 residues. The CDR3 region is CASSPQGIYEQYF. Here the CDR3 DNA reads TGTGCCAGCAGTCCCCAGGGAATATACGAGCAGTACTTC.

The genes are TRBV5-4 and TRBJ2-2; 12 bases are shared with TRBD1. Germline loops: CDR1 SGHNT, CDR2 YYREEE (reference sequence). The ends lost 3 bases at V and 8 bases at J; junction bases unmatched: 2. The CDR3 totals 14 residues. CDR3 sequence: CASSWDRGPGELFF. Here the CDR3 DNA reads TGTGCCAGCAGCTGGGACAGGGGGCCGGGGGAGCTGTTTTTT.

The chain is built from TRBV6-6 and TRBJ1-1, with D possibly TRBD1 on 5 matching bases. This CDR3 has 12 amino acids. V was pared by 8 bases and J by 7 bases, with 14 bases between. Germline-derived CDR1 and CDR2 are MNHNY and SVGAGI (reference sequence). The CDR3 nucleotides are TGTGCCAGCTCCCAAGGGCAGGGTGAAGCTTTCTTT. This gives the protein CASSQGQGEAFF.

The chain joins TRBV7-9 to TRBJ2-2; 7 bases agree with TRBD1. The CDR3 extends over 16 amino acids. Looked up from germline, CDR1 is SEHNR and CDR2 is FQNEAQ (reference sequence). The J segment lost 7 bases and the V segment lost 2 bases, leaving 10 bases of the junction unmatched. The CDR3 nucleotides read TGTGCCAGCAGCTTAATCGGCACAGGGGATGGCGGGGAGCTGTTTTTT. Protein: CASSLIGTGDGGELFF.

The chain couples TRBV10-3 to TRBJ1-2; D gene unclear. V lost 4 bases and J lost 10, with 10 bases in between. The CDR3 length is 11 residues. Per the germline V gene, CDR1 is ENHRY and CDR2 is SYGVKD. This CDR3 reads CAISGGLNYTF. For the CDR3, the DNA is TGTGCCATCAGTGGAGGTTTGAACTACACCTTC.

The V call is TRBV29-1, the J call TRBJ2-7; D gene uncertain. Trimming shortened V by 7 bases and J by 0 bases, and 10 bases separated the two germline ends. CDR1 and CDR2 from the germline V gene are SQVTM and ANQGSEA. The CDR3 runs to 12 residues. The CDR3 DNA is TGCAGCGCCGACACCAACTCCTACGAGCAGTACTTC. It yields the protein CSADTNSYEQYF.

This chain uses TRBV30 with TRBJ2-1, with a weak D call TRBD1 (6 bases). The CDR3 spans 12 residues. Trimming removed 7 bases at V and 4 bases at J, with 11 bases between. Looked up from germline, CDR1 is GTSNPN and CDR2 is SVGIG (reference sequence). The CDR3 coding sequence is TGTGCCTATCAGGGGCAATACAATGAGCAGTTCTTC. It codes for CAYQGQYNEQFF.

The gene calls are TRBV5-8 and TRBJ1-5; D not resolved. Germline CDR1 reads SGHTS; CDR2 reads YDEGEE. Trimming pared 0 bases from V and 3 bases from J, leaving 4 bases between. CDR3 length: 13 amino acids. CDR3 sequence: CASSLGHNQPQHF. CDR3 in DNA: TGTGCCAGCAGCTTGGGACACAATCAGCCCCAGCATTTT. The whole variable domain, filled in from reference TRBV5-8 and TRBJ1-5, reads EAGVTQSPTHLIKTRGQQATLRCSPISGHTSVYWYQQALGLGLQFLLWYDEGEERNRGNFPPRFSGRQFPNYSSELNVNALELEDSALYLCASSLGHNQPQHFGDGTRLSIL.

The genes are TRBV5-6 and TRBJ2-7; 11 nucleotides match TRBD2. J gave up 4 bases and V 5 bases, and 2 bases lay outside the gene matches. Per germline, CDR1 SGHDT and CDR2 YYEEEE. CDR3 length: 13 amino acids. DNA of the CDR3: TGTGCCAGCAGGACTAGCGGGACATACGAGCAGTACTTC. This encodes CASRTSGTYEQYF.

This sequence joins TRBV5-6 and TRBJ1-5; D not resolved. CDR1 is SGHDT, CDR2 YYEEEE, per germline. V lost 0 bases and J lost 1, with 8 bases in between. CDR3 length equals 15 residues. The CDR3 protein is CASSLVGESNQPQHF. DNA of the CDR3: TGTGCCAGCAGCTTGGTCGGGGAGAGCAATCAGCCCCAGCATTTT.

The chain employs TRBV6-6 and TRBJ1-1; D might be TRBD1 (6 bases). The CDR3 has 14 residues. Germline V gene lookup returns CDR1 MNHNY and CDR2 SVGAGI (reference sequence). Trimming cost V 7 bases and J 1 base, with 13 bases left between them. The CDR3 spells CASNQDSSNTEAFF. As DNA, the CDR3 is TGTGCCAGCAACCAGGACAGCTCGAACACTGAAGCTTTCTTT.

The chain links TRBV5-1 to TRBJ2-5; weak D call: TRBD2 (7 bases). The CDR3 has 13 residues. Trimming left V 7 bases short and J 5 bases short, with 15 bases between. Germline V gene lookup returns CDR1 SGHRS and CDR2 YFSETQ. CDR3 protein: CASEGEGRETQYF. The CDR3 nucleotides read TGCGCCAGCGAGGGGGAGGGCCGGGAGACCCAGTACTTC.

This clone was recorded once. V is TRBV6-1 and J is TRBJ2-1, with D possibly TRBD2 on 6 matching bases. This CDR3 comprises 16 residues. The germline CDR1 and CDR2 sequences are MNHNS and SASEGT. The V end was cut by 2 bases, the J end by 6 bases, with 17 bases between. The CDR3 loop reads CASSELLAALTNEQFF. The CDR3 DNA sequence: TGTGCCAGCAGTGAACTCTTAGCGGCCTTAACCAATGAGCAGTTCTTC.

The rearrangement links TRBV28 to TRBJ1-5; D remains unclear. The CDR3 spans 14 residues. Germline V gene data show CDR1 as MDHEN and CDR2 as SYDVKM. V was shortened by 2 bases and J by 5 bases, with 10 bases between the two germline ends. In DNA, the CDR3 is TGTGCCAGCAGTTTAGGAGGAGTCTATCAGCCCCAGCATTTT. It specifies CASSLGGVYQPQHF.

The chain carries TRBV20-1 and TRBJ2-1; D not certain. Germline V CDR1 and CDR2: DFQATT, SNEGSKA (reference sequence). CDR3 length: 11 amino acids. The V and J ends lost 3 bases and 6 bases respectively, with 6 bases between them. DNA of the CDR3: TGCAGTGCTAGTATCGGCAATGAGCAGTTCTTC. Translated, it gives CSASIGNEQFF.

The chain couples TRBV27 to TRBJ2-3; 7 bases map to TRBD2. Germline CDR1 is MNHEY and CDR2 is SMNVEV (reference sequence). V lost 2 bases to trimming and J lost 5 bases; unmatched junction nucleotides: 10. The CDR3 consists of 16 residues. CDR3 loop: CASSLGRGGVGDTQYF. In DNA, the CDR3 is TGTGCCAGCAGTTTAGGGAGGGGAGGTGTTGGAGATACGCAGTATTTT.

The V gene is TRBV27, the J gene TRBJ2-7; D perhaps matches TRBD2 (5 bases). V lost 5 bases and J 2 bases, leaving 10 bases between the germline ends. CDR1 and CDR2 (germline): MNHEY, SMNVEV (reference sequence). The CDR3 is 13 amino acids. CDR3 region: CASSRGLTYEQYF. For the CDR3, the DNA is TGTGCCAGCAGTCGCGGACTTACCTACGAGCAGTACTTC.

The V call is TRBV28, the J call TRBJ1-2, with TRBD1 as a possible D gene (5 bases). The CDR3 consists of 13 residues. Germline V gene lookup returns CDR1 MDHEN and CDR2 SYDVKM. Trimming removed 5 bases at V and 5 bases at J, with 12 bases between. CDR3 coding DNA: TGTGCCAGCAGTGAAGGGGCCAGATATGGCTACACCTTC. Its protein is CASSEGARYGYTF.

The chain links TRBV29-1 to TRBJ2-1, with D uncertain. V was clipped by 4 bases and J by 8 bases, with 9 bases between them. The V gene's germline CDR1 is SQVTM and CDR2 ANQGSEA. The CDR3 runs to 11 residues. The CDR3 DNA reads TGCAGCGTTGGAGGTGGATATGAGCAGTTCTTC. Translating it yields CSVGGGYEQFF.

The chain recombines TRBV7-8 with TRBJ2-7; 11 nucleotides match TRBD1. V dropped 5 bases and J dropped 3; count of bases not matched to a gene: 6. CDR3 length: 15 amino acids. Germline V gene sequence: CDR1 SGHVS, CDR2 FQNEAQ. CDR3 bases: TGTGCCAGCAGCACCCGGACAGGGGGCGGCTACGAGCAGTACTTC. This sequence encodes CASSTRTGGGYEQYF.